These 6 T cell receptor beta chains share one sample of origin, sequenced in a study of cytomegalovirus exposure and HLA in healthy donors. PCR amplification relied on 60 Vbeta primers (plus 13 Jbeta primers). Here immunoSEQ multiplex PCR was the method, and the copy in TCRdb shows in-frame clones only, minus some. The sample lists 100,000 to 150,000 clones, about 82% occurring once. The sample consisted of PBMCs. The receptors stem from a boy younger than 18 in good health and CMV-seronegative.

Written as DNA, the CDR3 is TGTGCCAGTAGTATAGACCTAGCGGTATACAATGAGCAGTTCTTC. Translating gives CASSIDLAVYNEQFF. The chain recombines TRBV19 with TRBJ2-1; 7 positions match TRBD2. Trimming at V came to 0 bases and at J to 4 bases, leaving 3 bases not matched to a gene. Germline lookup yields CDR1 LNHDA and CDR2 SQIVND (reference sequence). The CDR3 runs 15 residues.

This clone was detected a few times. The CDR3, as DNA: TGTGCCAGCAGCTTGGTAGGGACTGGAAGGAATGAGCAGTTCTTC. It translates to CASSLVGTGRNEQFF. The J gene is TRBJ2-1, the V gene TRBV5-4; D may be TRBD2 (6 bases). The CDR3 is 15 residues long. Germline CDR1 SGHNT, CDR2 YYREEE (reference sequence). Trimming took off 0 bases at V and 7 bases at J, with 14 bases between the two ends.

Only a few counts were recorded for this clone. CDR3 residues: CASSFRTSGTLDEQFF. The CDR3 nucleotides read TGTGCCAGCAGCTTTCGGACTAGCGGGACCCTCGATGAGCAGTTCTTC. This chain joins TRBV7-9 and TRBJ2-1, with TRBD2 matching over 12 bases. Germline CDR1 reads SEHNR; CDR2 reads FQNEAQ (reference sequence). The V gene end was trimmed by 3 bases and the J gene end by 8 bases; junction bases not matched to a gene: 8. The CDR3 is 16 amino acids.

The rearrangement links TRBV7-9 to TRBJ2-3; 11 bases agree with TRBD2. The length of the CDR3 is 14 residues. Germline CDR1 reads SEHNR; CDR2 reads FQNEAQ (reference sequence). The ends lost 5 bases at V and 5 bases at J; junction bases unmatched: 3. CDR3 DNA sequence: TGTGCCAGCAGCCCCGGGACTAGCGGAGATACGCAGTATTTT. This translates into CASSPGTSGDTQYF.

The J gene is TRBJ2-1, the V gene TRBV4-1, with TRBD2 matching over 10 bases. The CDR3 has 14 amino acids. Germline V gives CDR1 MGHRA, CDR2 YSYEKL. V lost 8 bases and J lost 4; bases outside the gene matches: 5. The CDR3 DNA reads as TGCGCCAGCTCACGGACTAGCGGTTACAATGAGCAGTTCTTC. Protein: CASSRTSGYNEQFF.

The chain combines TRBV4-1 with TRBJ2-2; D may be TRBD1 (5 bases). The CDR3 consists of 16 residues. V was shortened by 3 bases and J by 5 bases, with 16 bases between the two germline ends. Germline V CDR1 and CDR2: MGHRA, YSYEKL. The DNA of the CDR3 is TGCGCCAGCAGCCACCCTCCCCCAGGACATACCGGGGAGCTGTTTTTT. Its protein product is CASSHPPPGHTGELFF.